This T cell receptor beta chain was identified during a study of cytomegalovirus exposure and HLA in healthy donors. Study observations and caveats: Under in vitro conditions, a few CMV-associated chains were confirmed as specific for CMV antigens.

PCR employed 60 Vbeta and 13 Jbeta primers. TCRdb's table, derived via immunoSEQ multiplex PCR, lists solely in-frame clones and lacks some. The sample carries 100,000 to 120,000 clones, around 77% recorded once. Concerning this clone itself: Its antigen is unknown.

Germline CDR1 SGHVS, CDR2 FNYEAQ. The CDR3 runs to 19 residues. Trimming cost V 1 base and J 3 bases; bases outside gene matches: 14. This sequence joins TRBV7-6 and TRBJ1-1; TRBD1 aligns across 10 bases. Sequencing was performed on PBMCs. This TCR was recovered from a woman in her twenties or thirties in good health and CMV-seropositive. The CDR3 reads CASSLGSVPGQGRDTEAFF. The CDR3, as DNA: TGTGCCAGCAGCTTAGGAAGTGTCCCGGGACAGGGGAGGGACACTGAAGCTTTCTTT.